The next 15 T cell receptor beta chains were all read from a single sample in a study of cytomegalovirus exposure and HLA in healthy donors. Use of 60 Vbeta and 13 Jbeta primers characterized the PCR. Some clones are missing from TCRdb's copy, which holds only in-frame ones; the method was immunoSEQ multiplex PCR. The table lists some 120,000 clones, about 76% of them singletons. Sequences were obtained from PBMCs. These receptors all stem from a woman between 40 and 50 years old in good health and CMV-seronegative.

The V call is TRBV2, the J call TRBJ2-3; 9 bases are a match to TRBD2. This CDR3 has 16 residues. Germline V CDR1 and CDR2: SNHLY, FYNNEI. With V trimmed by 5 bases and J by 3 bases, 9 bases remained unmatched. CDR3 loop: CASSHLAGGPTDTQYF. The CDR3 DNA reads as TGTGCCAGCAGTCACCTCGCGGGAGGGCCTACAGATACGCAGTATTTT.

The chain links TRBV7-9 to TRBJ1-3; 9 bases fit TRBD1. This CDR3 contains 16 residues. Per germline, CDR1 SEHNR and CDR2 FQNEAQ (reference sequence). The junction had 9 bases not matched to a gene; V was cut back by 5 bases and J by 4 bases. The CDR3 sequence is CASSNRDRGEGNTIYF. The DNA of the CDR3 is TGTGCCAGCAGCAATCGCGACAGGGGGGAAGGAAACACCATATATTTT.

The sample holds a few counts of this clone. The rearrangement links TRBV4-3 to TRBJ1-2; possibly TRBD1 for D (6 bases). Trimming removed 2 bases from V and 8 bases from J, with 15 bases in between. The CDR3 consists of 14 residues. CDR1 is LGHNA, CDR2 YSLEER, per germline. CDR3 coding DNA: TGCGCCAGCAGCCAATCGAACAGGGATAACGGCTACACCTTC. Its translation: CASSQSNRDNGYTF.

V and J are TRBV11-3 and TRBJ2-3, with 8 bases matching TRBD1. The J segment lost 4 bases and the V segment lost 5 bases, leaving 11 bases of the junction unmatched. Looked up from germline, CDR1 is SGHNT and CDR2 is YENEEA. The CDR3 has 16 amino acids. The CDR3 protein is CASSTRTGSGADTQYF. The CDR3 coding sequence is TGTGCCAGCAGCACGAGGACAGGGTCGGGCGCAGATACGCAGTATTTT.

The CDR3 spells CATQLAGVVEQYF. CDR3 sequence (DNA): TGTGCCACCCAGCTAGCGGGAGTCGTCGAGCAGTACTTC. V and J are TRBV2 and TRBJ2-7, with 10 bases identical to TRBD2. Germline V lookup: CDR1 SNHLY, CDR2 FYNNEI. V lost 10 bases and J lost 6; bases outside the gene matches: 9. CDR3 length equals 13 residues.

The table lists this clone with a few counts. The J gene is TRBJ1-1, the V gene TRBV2, with TRBD1 matching over 10 bases. CDR3 size: 15 residues. Trimming at V came to 6 bases and at J to 5 bases, leaving 9 bases not matched to a gene. The germline CDR1 and CDR2 sequences are SNHLY and FYNNEI. The CDR3 sequence is CASRGQGRANTEAFF. Here the CDR3 DNA reads TGTGCCAGCAGGGGACAGGGGAGAGCGAATACTGAAGCTTTCTTT.

CDR3 amino acids: CASSHRGGNTEAFF. The DNA of the CDR3 is TGTGCCAGCAGTCACAGGGGGGGGAACACTGAAGCTTTCTTT. The V gene is TRBV28, the J gene TRBJ1-1, with TRBD1 matching over 8 bases. Germline CDR1 and CDR2: MDHEN and SYDVKM. The CDR3 has 14 amino acids. The trim removed 5 bases at V and 1 base at J, leaving 3 bases unmatched.

The chain couples TRBV5-1 to TRBJ2-1; 13 bases map to TRBD2. The junction had 7 bases not matched to a gene; V was cut back by 1 base and J by 9 bases. Germline V gene sequence: CDR1 SGHRS, CDR2 YFSETQ. The CDR3 is 16 amino acids. CDR3 sequence reads: CASSLRTSGGSAEQFF. CDR3 nucleotide sequence: TGCGCCAGCAGCTTGCGGACTAGCGGGGGATCTGCTGAGCAGTTCTTC.

The gene calls are TRBV19 and TRBJ2-5; 8 nucleotides agree with TRBD1. The germline V gene has CDR1 LNHDA and CDR2 SQIVND (reference sequence). CDR3 size: 17 residues. V lost 3 bases and J lost 7; bases outside the gene matches: 16. This CDR3 is CASSISQTGAERRTQYF. The DNA of the CDR3 is TGTGCCAGTAGTATCTCCCAGACAGGGGCGGAAAGGAGGACCCAGTACTTC.

The genes are TRBV6-6 and TRBJ1-1, with D possibly matching TRBD1 (5 bases). The germline V gene has CDR1 MNHNY and CDR2 SVGAGI (reference sequence). Trimming stripped 6 bases from V and 1 base from J, with 15 bases between. This CDR3 spans 15 amino acids. The CDR3 DNA sequence: TGTGCCAGCAGGAAGCCGGGACTTTCGAACACTGAAGCTTTCTTT. This codes for CASRKPGLSNTEAFF.

This clone was found a few times. The chain links TRBV10-1 to TRBJ2-7, with TRBD2 identical over 9 bases. The CDR3 extends over 14 amino acids. Losses at the gene ends were 0 bases for V and 7 bases for J; bases not matched to a gene: 4. Germline values: CDR1 WNHNN, CDR2 SYGVQD (reference sequence). The DNA for the CDR3 is TGCGCCAGCAGTGAGTCTGGCGGGAGGGGGGAGCAGTACTTC. Translation: CASSESGGRGEQYF.

The chain joins TRBV9 to TRBJ2-1, with D possibly matching TRBD1 (5 bases). The CDR3 has 15 residues. The germline V gene encodes CDR1 SGDLS and CDR2 YYNGEE. Trimming took 1 base from V and 1 from J, leaving 9 bases between them. This CDR3 is CASSVLQVSYNEQFF. The CDR3 DNA follows: TGTGCCAGCAGCGTACTACAGGTATCCTACAATGAGCAGTTCTTC.

The rearrangement links TRBV28 to TRBJ1-5; D is perhaps TRBD1 (6 bases). This CDR3 spans 18 amino acids. Trimming shortened V by 2 bases and J by 4 bases, and 21 bases separated the two germline ends. The V gene's germline CDR1 is MDHEN and CDR2 SYDVKM. The CDR3 coding sequence is TGTGCCAGCAGTTTAGAGGGCAGCGAATTCACAGGGAATCAGCCCCAGCATTTT. This sequence encodes CASSLEGSEFTGNQPQHF.

The chain is built from TRBV5-1 and TRBJ1-2; 9 bases are shared with TRBD1. The CDR3 has 15 amino acids. Looked up from germline, CDR1 is SGHRS and CDR2 is YFSETQ. J lost 6 bases, V lost 0 bases, and 6 bases had no gene match. CDR3 DNA: TGCGCCAGCAGCTTGGGGGACAGGGAAGTTCATGGCTACACCTTC. Protein: CASSLGDREVHGYTF.

This chain joins TRBV6-4 and TRBJ2-1; 11 bases are shared with TRBD2. After removal of 0 bases from V and 13 bases from J, the junction contained 8 bases not matched to a gene. The CDR3 covers 15 residues. Germline V gene lookup returns CDR1 MRHNA and CDR2 SNTAGT. In DNA, the CDR3 is TGTGCCAGCAGTGACTCGGCTAGCGGGGGGCCCCCCCAGTTCTTC. Protein sequence: CASSDSASGGPPQFF.